The 32 T cell receptor beta chains below come from one sample, sequenced in a study of radiation and T cells in renal cell carcinoma (TCRdb year 2020). In light of the paper, this sample's time point label describes: blood 2 weeks post-SBRT. This sample's treatment or condition label indicates: 15 Gy SBRT to primary tumor, nephrectomy 4 weeks later. The library relied on the immunoSEQ multiplex PCR assay. This immuneACCESS table, as held by TCRdb, lists in-frame sequences with V and J called but not all clones. Of the missing ones, under half trace to an unresolved V gene in checked studies; the others have no known cause. Recorded for this sample are 160,000 or so clones; roughly 86% of them occurred a single time. The biggest ten clones account for 10% to 15% of the sample. The source was blood, collected from a patient whose treatment included radiotherapy and nephrectomy. These TCRs come from a woman aged 45-65 years with renal cell carcinoma.

The chain uses TRBV7-9 and TRBJ2-3; D may be TRBD1 or TRBD2 (6 bases each). Germline V gene data show CDR1 as SEHNR and CDR2 as FQNEAQ (reference sequence). The CDR3 extends over 16 amino acids. Trimming shortened V by 1 base and J by 2 bases, and 13 bases separated the two germline ends. The CDR3 loop is CASSLDGGRDTDTQYF. The CDR3 nucleotides are TGTGCCAGCAGCTTAGACGGGGGCCGCGACACAGATACGCAGTATTTT. The complete variable domain, with remaining parts taken from reference TRBV7-9 and TRBJ2-3, reads DTGVSQNPRHKITKRGQNVTFRCDPISEHNRLYWYRQTLGQGPEFLTYFQNEAQLEKSRLLSDRFSAERPKGSFSTLEIQRTEQGDSAMYLCASSLDGGRDTDTQYFGPGTRLTVL.

Here the CDR3 reads CSYETSTDTQYF. CDR3 sequence (DNA): TGCAGCTATGAGACTAGCACAGATACGCAGTATTTT. The chain couples TRBV29-1 to TRBJ2-3; no reliable D call. Germline-derived CDR1 and CDR2 are SQVTM and ANQGSEA. Between the trimmed V and J ends, which lost 8 bases and 0 bases, there was a span of 9 bases. The CDR3 sequence is 12 residues long.

The chain couples TRBV10-1 to TRBJ2-3; weak D call: TRBD1 (6 bases). The CDR3 runs to 16 residues. V dropped 0 bases and J dropped 2 bases, with 12 bases sitting between them. Germline CDR1 is WNHNN and CDR2 is SYGVQD (reference sequence). The CDR3 protein is CASSESSAGDTDTQYF. CDR3 bases: TGCGCCAGCAGTGAGTCCTCGGCAGGGGACACAGATACGCAGTATTTT.

This chain uses TRBV18 with TRBJ1-4; D is undetermined. With 3 bases removed from V and 4 bases from J, the gap between germline ends came to 24 bases. The CDR3 consists of 19 residues. The germline V gene encodes CDR1 KGHSH and CDR2 LQKENI. DNA of the CDR3: TGTGCCAGCTCACCCCCCCTCCCGCAGGCGGTTCGGGTTAATGAAAAACTGTTTTTT. Residues: CASSPPLPQAVRVNEKLFF. The full variable domain, in which reference TRBV18 and TRBJ1-4 provide the parts outside the CDR3, is NAGVMQNPRHLVRRRGQEARLRCSPMKGHSHVYWYRQLPEEGLKFMVYLQKENIIDESGMPKERFSAEFPKEGPSILRIQQVVRGDSAAYFCASSPPLPQAVRVNEKLFFGSGTQLSVL.

The chain employs TRBV6-1 and TRBJ2-1, with D perhaps TRBD2 (7 bases). Germline V gene sequence: CDR1 MNHNS, CDR2 SASEGT. This CDR3 has 15 residues. The V end was cut by 8 bases, the J end by 4 bases, with 18 bases between. CDR3 loop: CASGEGGGLYNEQFF. DNA of the CDR3: TGTGCCAGCGGAGAGGGCGGGGGCCTTTACAATGAGCAGTTCTTC.

The gene calls are TRBV11-3 and TRBJ2-7; D is unclear. Trimming removed 4 bases at V and 3 bases at J, with 7 bases between. Germline loops: CDR1 SGHNT, CDR2 YENEEA. The CDR3 is 12 residues long. For the CDR3, the DNA is TGTGCCAGCAGCTCCTTAGACTACGAGCAGTACTTC. This gives the protein CASSSLDYEQYF.

This sequence joins TRBV7-3 and TRBJ2-1, with 7 positions matching TRBD2. This CDR3 spans 15 amino acids. Germline CDR1 and CDR2: SGHTA and FQGTGA. J gave up 5 bases and V 0 bases, and 4 bases lay outside the gene matches. The CDR3 sequence is CASSLTGGSNNEQFF. CDR3 DNA: TGTGCCAGCAGCTTAACGGGGGGGTCCAACAATGAGCAGTTCTTC.

The gene calls are TRBV6-1 and TRBJ2-1, with D unclear. Germline V gene lookup returns CDR1 MNHNS and CDR2 SASEGT. The CDR3 length is 11 residues. The V and J ends lost 7 bases and 10 bases respectively, with 11 bases between them. CDR3 region: CASNLPPEQFF. CDR3 nucleotides: TGTGCCAGCAACCTACCCCCGGAGCAGTTCTTC.

The chain has TRBV19 and TRBJ2-7, with D possibly TRBD2 on 5 matching bases. The CDR3 totals 14 residues. Trimming shortened V by 10 bases and J by 6 bases, and 22 bases separated the two germline ends. Germline V gene data show CDR1 as LNHDA and CDR2 as SQIVND (reference sequence). The CDR3 is CATLSSAPEVEQYF. In DNA form, the CDR3 reads TGTGCCACTCTAAGCAGCGCTCCGGAGGTCGAGCAGTACTTC.

V usage is TRBV9 and J usage is TRBJ2-5; maybe TRBD1 (5 bases). The V end was cut by 0 bases, the J end by 4 bases, with 7 bases between. Germline loops: CDR1 SGDLS, CDR2 YYNGEE. The CDR3 runs to 13 residues. CDR3 sequence (DNA): TGTGCCAGCAGCGTAGTCGACAGAGAGACCCAGTACTTC. Translation: CASSVVDRETQYF.

The rearrangement joins TRBV7-9 to TRBJ1-2; D is unresolved. V was cut by 7 bases and J by 2 bases, with 20 bases left in between. The CDR3 is 16 amino acids. Germline CDR1 and CDR2: SEHNR and FQNEAQ (reference sequence). CDR3 in DNA: TGTGCCAGCAACTCAGAGGTTGGCCGGACGAACTATGGCTACACCTTC. It codes for CASNSEVGRTNYGYTF. Full variable domain (rest looked up from reference TRBV7-9 and TRBJ1-2): DTGVSQNPRHKITKRGQNVTFRCDPISEHNRLYWYRQTLGQGPEFLTYFQNEAQLEKSRLLSDRFSAERPKGSFSTLEIQRTEQGDSAMYLCASNSEVGRTNYGYTFGSGTRLTVV.

This rearrangement joins TRBV5-1 to TRBJ2-7, with a weak D call TRBD2 (6 bases). CDR3 length equals 14 residues. Trimming stripped 5 bases from V and 3 bases from J, with 15 bases between. CDR1 is SGHRS and CDR2 is YFSETQ in the germline V gene. In nucleotides, the CDR3 is TGCGCCAGCAGGGACCCGGGACTCAGCTACGAGCAGTACTTC. Its protein product is CASRDPGLSYEQYF. The full variable domain, in which reference TRBV5-1 and TRBJ2-7 provide the parts outside the CDR3, is KAGVTQTPRYLIKTRGQQVTLSCSPISGHRSVSWYQQTPGQGLQFLFEYFSETQRNKGNFPGRFSGRQFSNSRSEMNVSTLELGDSALYLCASRDPGLSYEQYFGPGTRLTVT.

As concerns this clone: At one boundary the junction diverges from the germline segment, which might be a read error. The chain is built from TRBV5-6 and TRBJ2-5; TRBD1 aligns across 10 bases. CDR3 length: 17 residues. Germline CDR1 SGHDT, CDR2 YYEEEE. CDR3 in amino acids: CASRLEGDRGWGETQYF. CDR3 DNA sequence: TGTGCCAGCAGATTGGAAGGGGACAGGGGATGGGGAGAGACCCAGTACTTC.

V is TRBV19 and J is TRBJ1-1; 11 bases align to TRBD1. The CDR3 is made up of 19 amino acids. J was trimmed by 7 bases and V by 1 base; bases with no gene match: 17. Germline CDR1 is LNHDA and CDR2 is SQIVND (reference sequence). CDR3 in amino acids: CASSIGAWTGGFVSGEAFF. The DNA for the CDR3 is TGTGCCAGTAGTATAGGTGCTTGGACAGGGGGCTTCGTGTCCGGTGAAGCTTTCTTT.

The gene calls are TRBV5-1 and TRBJ2-1, with TRBD1 matching over 8 bases. CDR1 SGHRS and CDR2 YFSETQ come from the germline V gene. With V trimmed by 4 bases and J by 10 bases, 10 bases remained unmatched. This CDR3 region has 14 residues. As DNA, the CDR3 is TGCGCCAGCAGCCCGGTACAGGGGGTAGGGGAGCAGTTCTTC. It is translated as CASSPVQGVGEQFF. The full variable domain, its missing parts supplied by reference TRBV5-1 and TRBJ2-1, is KAGVTQTPRYLIKTRGQQVTLSCSPISGHRSVSWYQQTPGQGLQFLFEYFSETQRNKGNFPGRFSGRQFSNSRSEMNVSTLELGDSALYLCASSPVQGVGEQFFGPGTRLTVL.

This rearrangement joins TRBV4-1 to TRBJ1-2, with D perhaps matching TRBD1 (5 bases). The germline CDR1 and CDR2 sequences are MGHRA and YSYEKL. The V end was cut by 2 bases, the J end by 2 bases, with 9 bases between. The CDR3 runs 14 residues. The CDR3 nucleotides read TGCGCCAGCAGCCAAATTGCAGGGAACTATGGCTACACCTTC. The encoded protein is CASSQIAGNYGYTF.

V and J are TRBV5-8 and TRBJ2-7; D is unclear. The germline gives CDR1 SGHTS, CDR2 YDEGEE. The V end was cut by 0 bases, the J end by 9 bases, with 7 bases between. The CDR3 runs to 11 residues. The CDR3 loop is CASSLVGSQYF. CDR3 nucleotide sequence: TGTGCCAGCAGCTTGGTTGGATCGCAGTACTTC.

The V and J genes are TRBV5-4 and TRBJ1-2; D not resolved. Germline V gene sequence: CDR1 SGHNT, CDR2 YYREEE (reference sequence). V was shortened by 4 bases and J by 0 bases, with 10 bases between the two germline ends. The CDR3 has 14 residues. CDR3 bases: TGTGCCAGCAGCCACGAAGTGGCTAACTATGGCTACACCTTC. Translating gives CASSHEVANYGYTF.

The chain joins TRBV15 to TRBJ1-3; weak D call: TRBD1 (5 bases). The CDR3 length is 15 residues. Germline V CDR1 and CDR2: LNHNV, YYDKDF (reference sequence). V was clipped by 0 bases and J by 2 bases, with 8 bases between them. The CDR3 DNA reads as TGTGCCACCAGCAGAGATATAGGGGCTGGAAACACCATATATTTT. It specifies CATSRDIGAGNTIYF.

The chain links TRBV5-6 to TRBJ1-1; weak D call: TRBD1 (5 bases). Trimming removed 7 bases from V and 10 bases from J, with 20 bases in between. In germline, CDR1 is SGHDT, CDR2 YYEEEE. The CDR3 loop spans 13 amino acids. This chain's CDR3 is CASLLSTVGRAFF. The CDR3 nucleotides are TGTGCCAGCCTCCTAAGCACAGTGGGGCGAGCTTTCTTT. Using reference TRBV5-6 and TRBJ1-1 for the parts outside the CDR3, the full variable domain is DAGVTQSPTHLIKTRGQQVTLRCSPKSGHDTVSWYQQALGQGPQFIFQYYEEEERQRGNFPDRFSGHQFPNYSSELNVNALLLGDSALYLCASLLSTVGRAFFGQGTRLTVV.

The rearrangement uses TRBV7-2 and TRBJ2-5; 7 nucleotides match TRBD2. Germline-derived CDR1 and CDR2 are SGHTA and FQGNSA. Germline trimming cut 2 bases from V and 3 bases from J; bases unmatched to any gene: 3. This CDR3 contains 14 residues. CDR3 sequence (DNA): TGTGCCAGCAGCTTACCTAGCGGTAAAGAGACCCAGTACTTC. It specifies CASSLPSGKETQYF.

This chain uses TRBV2 with TRBJ2-7; D gene uncertain. The length of the CDR3 is 10 residues. The V gene's germline CDR1 is SNHLY and CDR2 FYNNEI. With 8 bases removed from V and 7 bases from J, the gap between germline ends came to 9 bases. CDR3 sequence (DNA): TGTGCCAGCCCCGTGTCGGAGCAGTACTTC. Translating it yields CASPVSEQYF.

V usage is TRBV25-1 and J usage is TRBJ1-6; maybe TRBD1 (6 bases). From germline, CDR1 is MGHDK and CDR2 SYGVNS. Trimming took off 5 bases at V and 7 bases at J, with 12 bases between the two ends. This CDR3 has 14 residues. CDR3: CASSLDSENSPLHF. DNA of the CDR3: TGTGCCAGCAGTTTGGACAGCGAGAATTCACCCCTCCACTTT.

CDR3 protein: CASSIWNSPYGYTF. CDR3 nucleotides: TGTGCCAGTAGTATTTGGAACAGCCCTTATGGCTACACCTTC. This chain links TRBV19 with TRBJ1-2; D gene unclear. The V end lost 3 bases, the J end lost 5 bases, and 13 bases lay between the germline ends. The length of the CDR3 is 14 residues. In germline, CDR1 is LNHDA, CDR2 SQIVND (reference sequence).

J is TRBJ2-5 and V is TRBV19; weak D call: TRBD1 (5 bases). From germline, CDR1 is LNHDA and CDR2 SQIVND (reference sequence). Trimming took 3 bases from V and 4 from J, leaving 15 bases between them. CDR3 size: 15 residues. CDR3 amino acids: CASSIQGQPPETQYF. DNA of the CDR3: TGTGCCAGTAGTATTCAGGGCCAACCACCAGAGACCCAGTACTTC. The variable domain in full, completed from reference TRBV19 and TRBJ2-5, reads DGGITQSPKYLFRKEGQNVTLSCEQNLNHDAMYWYRQDPGQGLRLIYYSQIVNDFQKGDIAEGYSVSREKKESFPLTVTSAQKNPTAFYLCASSIQGQPPETQYFGPGTRLLVL.

The chain combines TRBV5-6 with TRBJ1-1; D ambiguous. V was pared by 0 bases and J by 11 bases, with 11 bases between. In germline, CDR1 is SGHDT, CDR2 YYEEEE. The CDR3 totals 12 residues. The CDR3 bases are TGTGCCAGCAGCTTGGGAGGAGGATTTGCTTTCTTT. Translating it yields CASSLGGGFAFF.

The chain employs TRBV29-1 and TRBJ1-2; 8 nucleotides align to TRBD1. V lost 5 bases and J lost 0; bases outside the gene matches: 5. This CDR3 has 14 amino acids. Germline CDR1 reads SQVTM; CDR2 reads ANQGSEA. For the CDR3, the DNA is TGCAGCGTTACCTCGACAGGGGCTAACTATGGCTACACCTTC. Protein sequence: CSVTSTGANYGYTF.

With regard to this clone: Since the CDR3 does not end with the conserved phenylalanine or tryptophan, this likely comes from a read error. The DNA is omitted, as the CDR3 cannot be located on it reliably, and the CDR3 follows TCRdb's listing. This chain links TRBV27 with TRBJ2-7; the table assigns TRBD1, which was not confirmed against the DNA. Germline values: CDR1 MNHEY, CDR2 SMNVEV (reference sequence). Counting both end residues, the CDR3 totals 10 amino acids. The CDR3 reads CASRFSNTSD.

V and J are TRBV7-9 and TRBJ1-3, with a possible D match to TRBD1 (5 bases). This CDR3 contains 16 residues. V was clipped by 5 bases and J by 1 base, with 15 bases between them. The germline V gene has CDR1 SEHNR and CDR2 FQNEAQ (reference sequence). CDR3 region: CASSHSPGPSGNTIYF. The CDR3 DNA sequence: TGTGCCAGCAGCCACTCGCCAGGGCCATCTGGAAACACCATATATTTT.

The chain combines TRBV6-1 with TRBJ1-5; D is possibly TRBD1 (6 bases). Trimming removed 5 bases at V and 5 bases at J, with 10 bases between. The CDR3 has 13 residues. Germline values: CDR1 MNHNS, CDR2 SASEGT. This chain's CDR3 is CASSTGRDQPQHF. CDR3 in DNA: TGTGCCAGCAGTACAGGGAGGGATCAGCCCCAGCATTTT.

The chain is built from TRBV18 and TRBJ2-7, with 11 positions matching TRBD1. This CDR3 comprises 14 residues. The V gene's germline CDR1 is KGHSH and CDR2 LQKENI. Germline trimming cut 6 bases from V and 3 bases from J; bases unmatched to any gene: 4. The CDR3 here is CASSLGTGGYEQYF. For the CDR3, the DNA is TGTGCCAGCTCCCTCGGGACAGGGGGCTACGAGCAGTACTTC. Based on the CDR3 plus reference TRBV18 and TRBJ2-7, the full variable domain is NAGVMQNPRHLVRRRGQEARLRCSPMKGHSHVYWYRQLPEEGLKFMVYLQKENIIDESGMPKERFSAEFPKEGPSILRIQQVVRGDSAAYFCASSLGTGGYEQYFGPGTRLTVT.

The chain's CDR3 is CAWSGRDRLDEQYF. Here the CDR3 DNA reads TGTGCCTGGAGCGGGCGGGACAGGTTGGACGAGCAGTACTTC. J is TRBJ2-7 and V is TRBV30; 8 nucleotides align to TRBD1. CDR1 and CDR2 (germline): GTSNPN, SVGIG (reference sequence). The length of the CDR3 is 14 residues. V trimming: 3 bases; J trimming: 5 bases; junction bases outside the gene matches: 9.